This is a list of T cell receptor beta chains from one sample in a study of T cells after yellow fever vaccination. TCRdb independently ran MiXCR on the 5' RACE reads; one entry per CDR3 protein. The sample has 620,000 or so distinct CDR3 sequences; approximately 16% are singletons. The sample here was PBMCs, taken more than 4 days after the first yellow fever vaccination. The receptors come from a man between 18 and 29 years old who received the YFV17D yellow fever vaccine. Both conserved end residues are part of each CDR3. The D gene is left open where the match is weak. Size tells how often a clone was seen (once, few, many) or the class of an expanded clone, and some rows leave it out.

clone_size	v_call	d_call	j_call	cdr3_aa	cdr3_nt
-	TRBV5-1	-	TRBJ1-1	CASSFTQLNTEAFF	TGCGCCAGCAGCTTCACACAATTGAACACTGAAGCTTTCTTT
few	TRBV6-1	-	TRBJ1-1	CAVKEGNTEAFF	TGTGCCGTCAAGGAGGGTAACACTGAAGCTTTCTTT
many	TRBV5-1	-	TRBJ1-6	CASSLDGRFPLHF	TGCGCCAGCAGCTTGGACGGCCGGTTTCCCCTCCACTTT
-	TRBV12-3/TRBV12-4	-	TRBJ2-7	CASSPAGDEQYF	TGTGCCAGCAGCCCGGCCGGAGACGAGCAGTACTTC
-	TRBV12-3/TRBV12-4	TRBD1	TRBJ2-7	CASSGDRDLGYEQYF	TGTGCCAGCAGCGGGGACAGGGATCTTGGCTACGAGCAGTACTTC
few	TRBV20-1	-	TRBJ1-2	CSASRGGGGYTF	TGCAGTGCTAGCAGGGGAGGTGGCGGCTACACCTTC
few	TRBV9	TRBD2	TRBJ2-1	CASSVVSGGGNEQFF	TGTGCCAGCAGCGTAGTAAGCGGGGGGGGTAATGAGCAGTTCTTC
-	TRBV5-1	-	TRBJ1-2	CASSQTGYANYGYTF	TGCGCCAGCAGCCAGACAGGCTATGCTAACTATGGCTACACCTTC
few	TRBV7-2	TRBD1	TRBJ1-2	CASSLAVGQGAREHGYTF	TGTGCCAGCAGCTTAGCAGTGGGACAGGGGGCACGAGAGCATGGCTACACCTTC
few	TRBV7-9	-	TRBJ2-3	CASSLSAGSTDTQYF	TGTGCCAGCAGCTTATCCGCAGGGAGCACAGATACGCAGTATTTT
few	TRBV18	-	TRBJ2-5	CASSYGGDKETQYF	TGTGCCAGCTCATACGGGGGCGACAAAGAGACCCAGTACTTC
few	TRBV9	-	TRBJ2-3	CASSVRGRPSTDTQYF	TGTGCCAGCAGCGTGAGGGGACGCCCGAGCACAGATACGCAGTATTTT